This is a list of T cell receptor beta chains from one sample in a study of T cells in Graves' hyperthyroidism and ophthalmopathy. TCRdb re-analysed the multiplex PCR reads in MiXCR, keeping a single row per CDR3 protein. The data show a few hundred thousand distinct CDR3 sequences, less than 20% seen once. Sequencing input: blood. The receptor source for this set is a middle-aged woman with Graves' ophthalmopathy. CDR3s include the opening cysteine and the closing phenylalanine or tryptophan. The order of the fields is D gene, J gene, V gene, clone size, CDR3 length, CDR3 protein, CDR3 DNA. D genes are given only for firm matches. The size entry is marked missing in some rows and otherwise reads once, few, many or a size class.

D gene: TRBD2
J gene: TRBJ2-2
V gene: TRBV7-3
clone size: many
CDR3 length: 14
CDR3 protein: CASSLGTSPGELFF
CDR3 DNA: TGTGCCAGCAGCTTAGGGACTAGCCCCGGGGAGCTGTTTTTT

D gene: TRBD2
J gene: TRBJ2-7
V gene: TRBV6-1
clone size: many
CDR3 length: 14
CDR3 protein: CASSKTVSGSEQYF
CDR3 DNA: TGTGCCAGCAGCAAAACCGTCAGCGGGAGCGAGCAGTACTTC

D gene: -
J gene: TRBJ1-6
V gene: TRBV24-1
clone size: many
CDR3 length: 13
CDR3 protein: CATSAGGNSPLHF
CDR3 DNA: TGTGCCACCAGTGCCGGGGGGAATTCACCCCTCCACTTT

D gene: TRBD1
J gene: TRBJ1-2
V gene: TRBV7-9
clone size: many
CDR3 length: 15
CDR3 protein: CASSASATGVDGYTF
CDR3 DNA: TGTGCCAGCAGCGCCTCCGCCACAGGGGTTGACGGCTACACCTTC

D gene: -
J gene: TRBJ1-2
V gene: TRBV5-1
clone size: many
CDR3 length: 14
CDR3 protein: CASSLGGDGYGYTF
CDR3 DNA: TGCGCCAGCAGCTTGGGGGGAGATGGCTATGGCTACACCTTC

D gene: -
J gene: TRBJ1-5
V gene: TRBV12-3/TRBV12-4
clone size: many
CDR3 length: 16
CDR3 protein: CASSLWAGIGNQPQHF
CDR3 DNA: TGTGCCAGCAGTTTATGGGCCGGGATTGGCAATCAGCCCCAGCATTTT

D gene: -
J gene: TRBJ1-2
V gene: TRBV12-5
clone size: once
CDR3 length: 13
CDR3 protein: CASGIGGDYGYTF
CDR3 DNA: TGTGCTAGTGGTATAGGGGGGGACTATGGCTACACCTTC

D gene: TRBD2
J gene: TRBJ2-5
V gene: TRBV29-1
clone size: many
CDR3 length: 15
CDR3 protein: CSVGTSGRVQETQYF
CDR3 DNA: TGCAGCGTCGGGACTAGCGGGAGGGTCCAAGAGACCCAGTACTTC

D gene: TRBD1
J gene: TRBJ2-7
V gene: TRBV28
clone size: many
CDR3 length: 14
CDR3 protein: CASTTGTGGREQYF
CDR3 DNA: TGTGCCAGCACCACCGGGACAGGGGGTCGGGAGCAGTACTTC

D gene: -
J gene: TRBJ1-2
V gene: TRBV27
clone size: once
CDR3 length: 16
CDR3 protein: CASSLAGTLTNYGYTF
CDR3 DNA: TGTGCCAGCAGTTTAGCCGGGACCCTGACTAACTATGGCTACACCTTC

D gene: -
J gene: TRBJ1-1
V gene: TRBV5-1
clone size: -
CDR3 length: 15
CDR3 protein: CASSLDPASNTEAFF
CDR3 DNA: TGCGCCAGCAGCTTGGATCCGGCTTCGAACACTGAAGCTTTCTTT

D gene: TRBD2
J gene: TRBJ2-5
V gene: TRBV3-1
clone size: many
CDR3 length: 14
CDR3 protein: CASSQLADQETQYF
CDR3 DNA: TGTGCCAGCAGCCAACTAGCGGACCAAGAGACCCAGTACTTC

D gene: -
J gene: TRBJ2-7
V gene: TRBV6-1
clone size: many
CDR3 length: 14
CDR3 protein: CASSKGPRSYEQYF
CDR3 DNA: TGTGCCAGCTCCAAAGGCCCGCGTTCCTACGAGCAGTACTTC

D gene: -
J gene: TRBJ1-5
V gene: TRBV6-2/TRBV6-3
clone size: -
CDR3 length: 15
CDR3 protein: CASTPHYEEDQPQHF
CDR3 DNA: TGTGCCAGCACTCCACATTACGAAGAGGATCAGCCCCAGCATTTT

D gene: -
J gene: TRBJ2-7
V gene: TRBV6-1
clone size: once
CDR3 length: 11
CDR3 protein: CASIYNYEQYF
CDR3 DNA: TGTGCCAGCATCTACAATTACGAGCAGTACTTC

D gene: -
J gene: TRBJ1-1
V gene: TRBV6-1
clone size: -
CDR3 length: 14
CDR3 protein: CASSTLGLNTEAFF
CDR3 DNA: TGTGCCAGCAGCACCCTGGGCTTGAACACTGAAGCTTTCTTT

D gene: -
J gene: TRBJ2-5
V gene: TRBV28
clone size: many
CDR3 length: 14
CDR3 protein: CAGSLVEYQETQYF
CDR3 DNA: TGTGCCGGCAGTTTAGTGGAGTACCAAGAGACCCAGTACTTC

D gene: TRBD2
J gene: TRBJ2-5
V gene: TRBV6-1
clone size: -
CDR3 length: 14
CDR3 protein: CASSEAAGGIIQYF
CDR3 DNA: TGTGCCAGCAGTGAAGCGGCGGGGGGCATAATCCAGTACTTC

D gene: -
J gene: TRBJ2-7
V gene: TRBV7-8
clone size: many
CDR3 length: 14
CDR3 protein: CASSLALTRYEQYF
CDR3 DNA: TGTGCCAGCAGCTTAGCGCTAACCCGGTACGAGCAGTACTTC

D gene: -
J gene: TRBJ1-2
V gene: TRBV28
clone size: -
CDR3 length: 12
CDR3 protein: CASSLPGAWYTF
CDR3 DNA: TGTGCCAGCAGTTTACCAGGGGCTTGGTACACCTTC

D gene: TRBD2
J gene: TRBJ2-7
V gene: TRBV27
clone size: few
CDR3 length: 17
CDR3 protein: CASSSITSSGWGWEQYF
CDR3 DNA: TGTGCCAGCAGTTCAATCACCTCTAGCGGGTGGGGGTGGGAGCAGTACTTC

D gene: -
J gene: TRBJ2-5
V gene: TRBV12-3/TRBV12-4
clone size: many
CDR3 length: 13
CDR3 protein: CASSQDGQETQYF
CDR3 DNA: TGTGCCAGCAGCCAGGACGGACAAGAGACCCAGTACTTC

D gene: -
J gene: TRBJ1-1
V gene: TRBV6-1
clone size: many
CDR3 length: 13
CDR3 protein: CASSRGLGTEAFF
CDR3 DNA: TGTGCCAGCTCCAGGGGATTGGGCACTGAAGCTTTCTTT

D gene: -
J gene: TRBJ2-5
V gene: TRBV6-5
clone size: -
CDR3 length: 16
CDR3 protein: CASSLVLSSDQETQYF
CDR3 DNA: TGTGCCAGCAGTTTAGTACTATCATCCGACCAAGAGACCCAGTACTTC

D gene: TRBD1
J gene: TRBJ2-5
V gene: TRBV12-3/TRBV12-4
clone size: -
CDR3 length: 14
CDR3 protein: CASSFGQGARTQYF
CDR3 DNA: TGTGCCAGCAGTTTTGGACAGGGAGCGAGGACCCAGTACTTC

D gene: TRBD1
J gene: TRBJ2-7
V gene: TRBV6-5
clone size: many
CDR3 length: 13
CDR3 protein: CASSYGTVYEQYF
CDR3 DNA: TGTGCCAGCAGTTACGGGACAGTTTACGAGCAGTACTTC

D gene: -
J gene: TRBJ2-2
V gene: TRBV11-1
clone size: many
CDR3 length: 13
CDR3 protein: CAVEPRGPGELFF
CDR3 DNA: TGTGCCGTCGAACCCAGGGGACCCGGGGAGCTGTTTTTT

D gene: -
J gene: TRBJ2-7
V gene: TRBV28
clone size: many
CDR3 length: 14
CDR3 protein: CASSPPGSSYEQYF
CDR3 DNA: TGTGCCAGCAGTCCGCCCGGATCCTCCTACGAGCAGTACTTC

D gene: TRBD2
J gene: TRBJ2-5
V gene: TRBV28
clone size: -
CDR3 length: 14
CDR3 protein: CASSHTSGVETQYF
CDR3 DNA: TGTGCCAGCAGTCACACTAGCGGGGTTGAGACCCAGTACTTC

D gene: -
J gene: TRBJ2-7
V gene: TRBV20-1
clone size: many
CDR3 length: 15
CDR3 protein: CSARDLVGRRDEQYF
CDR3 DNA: TGCAGTGCTAGAGATCTGGTTGGGCGGAGAGACGAGCAGTACTTC

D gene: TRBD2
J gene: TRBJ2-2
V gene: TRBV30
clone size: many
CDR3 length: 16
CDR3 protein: CAWSVGGGRVTGELFF
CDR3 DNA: TGTGCCTGGAGTGTAGGAGGCGGGAGGGTTACCGGGGAGCTGTTTTTT

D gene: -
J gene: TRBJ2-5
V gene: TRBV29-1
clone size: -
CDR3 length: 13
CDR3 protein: CSAPGPLEETQYF
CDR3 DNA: TGCAGCGCGCCGGGACCTTTGGAGGAGACCCAGTACTTC

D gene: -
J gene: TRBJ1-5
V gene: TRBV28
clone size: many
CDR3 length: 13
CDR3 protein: CASSFRGPQPQHF
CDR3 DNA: TGTGCCAGCAGTTTCCGGGGTCCGCAGCCCCAGCATTTT

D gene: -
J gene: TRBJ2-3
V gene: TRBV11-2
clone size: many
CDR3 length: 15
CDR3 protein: CASTSMGGPTDTQYF
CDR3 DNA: TGTGCCAGCACCTCAATGGGGGGTCCCACAGATACGCAGTATTTT

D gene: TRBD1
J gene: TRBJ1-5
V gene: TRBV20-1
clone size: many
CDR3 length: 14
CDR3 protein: CSASPDRGRKPQHF
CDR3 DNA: TGCAGTGCTAGCCCAGACAGGGGGCGGAAACCCCAGCATTTT

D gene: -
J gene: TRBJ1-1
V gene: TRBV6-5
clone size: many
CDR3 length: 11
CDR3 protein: CASRTVTEAFF
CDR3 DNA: TGTGCCAGTCGGACCGTCACTGAAGCTTTCTTT

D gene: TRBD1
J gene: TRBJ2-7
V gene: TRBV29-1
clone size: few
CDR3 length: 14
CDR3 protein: CSVEIQGAGYEQYF
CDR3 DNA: TGCAGCGTTGAAATACAGGGGGCGGGATACGAGCAGTACTTC

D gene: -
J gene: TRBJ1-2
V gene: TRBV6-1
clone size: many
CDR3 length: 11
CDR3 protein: CASSQHLGYTF
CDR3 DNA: TGTGCCAGCAGTCAACATCTTGGCTACACCTTC

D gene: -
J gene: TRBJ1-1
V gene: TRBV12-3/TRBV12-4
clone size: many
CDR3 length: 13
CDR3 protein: CASSIQENTEAFF
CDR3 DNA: TGTGCCAGCAGTATACAAGAGAACACTGAAGCTTTCTTT

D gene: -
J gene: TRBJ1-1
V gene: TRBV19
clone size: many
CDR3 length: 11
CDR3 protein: CASSTLGEAFF
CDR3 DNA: TGTGCCAGTAGTACGCTTGGGGAAGCTTTCTTT

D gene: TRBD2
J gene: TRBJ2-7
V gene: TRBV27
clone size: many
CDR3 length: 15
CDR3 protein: CARSLFPSGSGEQYF
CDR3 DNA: TGTGCCCGCAGTTTATTCCCTAGCGGGAGCGGCGAGCAGTACTTC

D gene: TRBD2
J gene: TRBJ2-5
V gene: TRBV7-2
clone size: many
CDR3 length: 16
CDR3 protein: CASSLGSGRASETQYF
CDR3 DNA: TGTGCCAGCAGCTTAGGGAGCGGGAGGGCCTCGGAGACCCAGTACTTC

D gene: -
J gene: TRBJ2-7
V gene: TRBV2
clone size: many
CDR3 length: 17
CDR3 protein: CASIDPDAGQRSNEQYF
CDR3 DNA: TGTGCCAGCATTGATCCAGACGCGGGACAGCGTAGTAACGAGCAGTACTTC

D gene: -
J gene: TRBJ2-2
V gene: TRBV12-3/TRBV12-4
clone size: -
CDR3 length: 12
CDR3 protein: CASTSRAGELFF
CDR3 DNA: TGTGCCAGCACCTCCAGGGCCGGGGAGCTGTTTTTT

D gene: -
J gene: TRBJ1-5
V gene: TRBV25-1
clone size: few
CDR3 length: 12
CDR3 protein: CASSDGNRPQHF
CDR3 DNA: TGTGCCAGCAGTGATGGAAATCGGCCCCAGCATTTT

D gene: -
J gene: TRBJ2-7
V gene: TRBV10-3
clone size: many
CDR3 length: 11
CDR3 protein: CATSLGYEQYF
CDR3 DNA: TGTGCCACGTCCCTGGGCTACGAGCAGTACTTC

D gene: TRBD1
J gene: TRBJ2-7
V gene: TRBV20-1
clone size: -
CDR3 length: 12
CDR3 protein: CSAGDSSYEQYF
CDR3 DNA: TGCAGTGCTGGGGACAGCTCCTACGAGCAGTACTTC

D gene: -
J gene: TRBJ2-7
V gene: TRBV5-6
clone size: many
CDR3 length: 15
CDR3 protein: CASSLNRVKFYEQYF
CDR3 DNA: TGTGCCAGCAGCTTGAACAGGGTCAAATTTTACGAGCAGTACTTC

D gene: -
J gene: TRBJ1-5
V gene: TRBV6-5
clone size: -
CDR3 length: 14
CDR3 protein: CASSWAGINQPQHF
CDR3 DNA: TGTGCCAGCAGTTGGGCAGGGATCAATCAGCCCCAGCATTTT

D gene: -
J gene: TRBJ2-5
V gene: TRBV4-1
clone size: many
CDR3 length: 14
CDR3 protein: CASSQRDGQETQYF
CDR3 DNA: TGCGCCAGCAGCCAACGGGACGGCCAAGAGACCCAGTACTTC

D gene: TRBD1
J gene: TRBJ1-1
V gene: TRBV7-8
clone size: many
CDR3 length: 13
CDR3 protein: CASSSSDRVEAFF
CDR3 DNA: TGTGCCAGCAGCTCAAGCGACAGGGTCGAAGCTTTCTTT

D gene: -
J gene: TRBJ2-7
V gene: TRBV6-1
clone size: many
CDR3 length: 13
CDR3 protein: CASRRTGAHEQYF
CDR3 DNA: TGTGCCAGCAGGAGGACGGGAGCACACGAGCAGTACTTC

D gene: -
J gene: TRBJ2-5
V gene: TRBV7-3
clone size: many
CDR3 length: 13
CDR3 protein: CASSLMGMETQYF
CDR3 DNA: TGTGCCAGCAGCTTAATGGGGATGGAGACCCAGTACTTC

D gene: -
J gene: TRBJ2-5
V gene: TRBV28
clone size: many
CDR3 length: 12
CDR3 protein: CASSLNRGTQYF
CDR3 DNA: TGTGCCAGCAGTTTAAATAGGGGGACCCAGTACTTC

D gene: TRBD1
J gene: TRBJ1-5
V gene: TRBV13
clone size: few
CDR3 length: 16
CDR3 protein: CASSNTGTASNQPQHF
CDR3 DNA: TGTGCCAGCAGCAATACCGGGACAGCTTCCAATCAGCCCCAGCATTTT

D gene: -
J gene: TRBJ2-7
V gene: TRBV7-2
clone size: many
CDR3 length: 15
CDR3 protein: CASSLVVQGGYEQYF
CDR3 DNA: TGTGCCAGCAGCTTAGTGGTACAGGGCGGATACGAGCAGTACTTC